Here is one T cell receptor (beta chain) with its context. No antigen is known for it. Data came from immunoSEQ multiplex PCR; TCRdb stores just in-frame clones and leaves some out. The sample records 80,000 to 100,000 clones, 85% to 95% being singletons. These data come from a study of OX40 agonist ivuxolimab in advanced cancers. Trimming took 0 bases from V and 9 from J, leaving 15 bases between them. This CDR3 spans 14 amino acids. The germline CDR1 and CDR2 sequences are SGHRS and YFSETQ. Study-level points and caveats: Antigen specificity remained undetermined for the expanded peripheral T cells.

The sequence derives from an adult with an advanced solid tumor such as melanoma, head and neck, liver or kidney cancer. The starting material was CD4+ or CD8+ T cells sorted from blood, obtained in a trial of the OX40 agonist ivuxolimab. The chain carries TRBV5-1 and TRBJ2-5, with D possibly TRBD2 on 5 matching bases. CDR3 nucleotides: TGCGCCAGCAGCTTGGAAGCAGTCGGAGCGGCCCAGTACTTC. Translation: CASSLEAVGAAQYF.